Sequencing of this T cell receptor beta chain was carried out in a study of Graves' ophthalmopathy and Graves' hyperthyroidism. CDR1 and CDR2 (germline): GTSNPN, SVGIG (reference sequence). V lost 2 bases to trimming and J lost 1 base, with 11 bases between them. The CDR3 runs to 14 residues. Diagnosis relied on clinical symptoms, serum thyroxine, TRAb, thyroid ultrasound and orbital computed tomography. This clonotype occurred many times. The target antigen is unknown. The sequenced template was RNA, covering the TCR beta CDR3 region. RT-PCR in the first round used HTBI primers; a second-round multiplex PCR followed. From the multiplex PCR reads, TCRdb called clonotypes with MiXCR, one entry per CDR3 protein. The sample records fewer than 350,000 distinct CDR3 sequences, roughly a sixth being singletons. Study results and caveats: The model predicted ophthalmopathy progression with 65% to 71% sensitivity and 72.22% specificity.

The sample consisted of peripheral blood. The genes are TRBV30 and TRBJ1-1, with D perhaps TRBD1 (6 bases). The clonotype comes from an adult man with Graves' ophthalmopathy. The CDR3 coding sequence is TGTGCCTGGAGTCTAGGACAGACGAACACTGAAGCTTTCTTT. Its protein product is CAWSLGQTNTEAFF.